This is a list of T cell receptor beta chains from one sample in a study of CD8+ T cells in alopecia areata. Assay: immunoSEQ multiplex PCR; the TCRdb copy retains only in-frame clones and omits some. Of about 210,000 clones listed, roughly 40% are singletons. The sequences come from CD4+ T cells sorted from blood, collected around week 36, from a patient treated with tofacitinib. The receptors here all came from a human donor with alopecia areata. CDR3s include the opening cysteine and the closing phenylalanine or tryptophan. Fields, in order: J gene, clone size, V gene, D gene, CDR3 DNA, CDR3 protein. The D gene is left open where the match is weak. Expanded clones get a size class; other rows say once, few or many, or leave the size out.

TRBJ1-1	few	TRBV19	NA	TGTGCCAGTAGGGAACTCGGGCCGGCTGAAGCTTTCTTT	CASRELGPAEAFF
TRBJ1-2	NA	TRBV30	NA	TGTGCCTGGAGTGTAAGGAGGGACATCTATGGCTACACCTTC	CAWSVRRDIYGYTF
TRBJ2-7	few	TRBV10-3	NA	TGTGCCATCAGTAAGGACTACGAGCAGTACTTC	CAISKDYEQYF
TRBJ2-7	NA	TRBV30	TRBD1	TGTGCCTGGAGTGTCGGGACAGCGACCTACGAGCAGTACTTC	CAWSVGTATYEQYF
TRBJ2-1	NA	TRBV7-3	NA	TGTGCCAGCAGCCGGGGGAGCTCCTACAATGAGCAGTTCTTC	CASSRGSSYNEQFF
TRBJ2-2	NA	TRBV5-6	NA	TGTGCCAGCAGCGGGAGACAGAGGACCGGGGAGCTGTTTTTT	CASSGRQRTGELFF
TRBJ2-3	few	TRBV29-1	NA	TGCAGCGTTGAAGACCCTAAAAGTCGATACACAGATACGCAGTATTTT	CSVEDPKSRYTDTQYF
TRBJ2-7	NA	TRBV28	NA	TGTGCCAGCAGTTTATCGGCTAGGCACAGCAGCGAGCAGTACTTC	CASSLSARHSSEQYF
TRBJ1-2	many	TRBV18	TRBD1	TGTGCCAGCTCCGGGACAGGGGGCCTCTATGGCTACACCTTC	CASSGTGGLYGYTF
TRBJ2-3	few	TRBV7-2	NA	TGTGCCAGCAGCTTAAGAGCGTTACGCACAGATACGCAGTATTTT	CASSLRALRTDTQYF
TRBJ2-7	NA	TRBV29-1	TRBD1	TGCAGCGTTCAGGGGGCGACCTCCTACGAGCAGTACTTC	CSVQGATSYEQYF
TRBJ2-3	NA	TRBV15	NA	TGTGCCACCAGTGGAGGCGGAAGGAGCACAGATACGCAGTATTTT	CATSGGGRSTDTQYF
TRBJ2-7	few	TRBV5-1	NA	TGCGCCAGCACCCGGGACTTCCAAGGCCACGAGCAGTACTTC	CASTRDFQGHEQYF
TRBJ2-7	few	TRBV6-1	NA	TGTGCCAGCAGTGCTAACAGCTACGAGCAGTACTTC	CASSANSYEQYF
TRBJ2-5	few	TRBV5-1	NA	TGCGCCAGCAGCTTGGTCGTCCAAGAGACCCAGTACTTC	CASSLVVQETQYF
TRBJ1-1	few	TRBV7-9	TRBD1	TGTGCCAGCAGCGTACAGGGGAAGACTGAAGCTTTCTTT	CASSVQGKTEAFF
TRBJ2-1	once	TRBV29-1	TRBD2	TGCAGCGTTGGGCCTAGCGGGTACAATGAGCAGTTCTTC	CSVGPSGYNEQFF
TRBJ2-5	NA	TRBV28	TRBD2	TGTGCCAGCAGTTTGGGACTAGCGGGAACAGAGACCCAGTACTTC	CASSLGLAGTETQYF
TRBJ1-2	few	TRBV5-4	NA	TGTGCCAGCAGCTTGGGTATAGCAGCAAATGCTTATGGCTACACCTTC	CASSLGIAANAYGYTF
TRBJ2-7	NA	TRBV20-1	NA	TGCAGTGCTAGAGACAGGGAAAGGCAGTACTTC	CSARDRERQYF
TRBJ2-3	NA	TRBV7-2	TRBD2	TGTGCCAGCAGTTCCGGACTAGCGGGCCCGTCGGCAGATACGCAGTATTTT	CASSSGLAGPSADTQYF
TRBJ2-3	many	TRBV19	NA	TGTGCCAGTAGTATCTTCCTAGATACGCAGTATTTT	CASSIFLDTQYF
TRBJ1-2	NA	TRBV15	NA	TGTGCCACCAGCAGGGACACCTCTTATGGCTACACCTTC	CATSRDTSYGYTF
TRBJ2-4	NA	TRBV9	NA	TGTGCCAGCAGCGTAAGAGGGGACTTCAACATTCAGTACTTC	CASSVRGDFNIQYF
TRBJ2-1	NA	TRBV28	TRBD1	TGTGCCAGCAGTTTATACCAGGGGGCCAGGGATGAGCAGTTCTTC	CASSLYQGARDEQFF
TRBJ1-5	NA	TRBV2	NA	TGTGCCAGCAGTGGAACAGGTGGCGGCAATCAGCCCCAGCATTTT	CASSGTGGGNQPQHF
TRBJ1-2	NA	TRBV5-1	NA	TGCGCCAGCAGCCCCGGCTCGGGTGAGGGCTACACCTTC	CASSPGSGEGYTF
TRBJ2-5	NA	TRBV4-1	TRBD1	TGCGCCAGCAGCTTCAGTCGGACAGGAGATCAAGAGACCCAGTACTTC	CASSFSRTGDQETQYF
TRBJ2-3	NA	TRBV30	NA	TGTGCCTGGAGTGTATTGTGGGATACGCAGTATTTT	CAWSVLWDTQYF
TRBJ2-6	NA	TRBV4-2	NA	TGTGCCAGCAGCCAAGACAGGTCTGGGGCCAACGTCCTGACTTTC	CASSQDRSGANVLTF
TRBJ2-1	NA	TRBV25-1	TRBD1	TGTGCCAGCAGTGACAACAGGGGATCCTACAATGAGCAGTTCTTC	CASSDNRGSYNEQFF
TRBJ2-1	few	TRBV27	TRBD2	TGTGCCAGCAACGAGACTAGCGGGAGGGCCTTGGATGAGCAGTTCTTC	CASNETSGRALDEQFF
TRBJ2-3	NA	TRBV9	NA	TGTGCCAGCGCGCGGGTCCCAACCGCCGATACGCAGTATTTT	CASARVPTADTQYF
TRBJ2-1	NA	TRBV25-1	NA	TGTGCCAGCAGTGCCAGGCGGGGCGACTCCTACAATGAGCAGTTCTTC	CASSARRGDSYNEQFF
TRBJ2-3	NA	TRBV28	TRBD1	TGTGCCAGCAGTTCCCCCTCGGACAGGGATGCGCAGTATTTT	CASSSPSDRDAQYF
TRBJ1-5	NA	TRBV25-1	NA	TGTGCCAGCGGAGATTATAGCAATCAGCCCCAGCATTTT	CASGDYSNQPQHF
TRBJ2-3	NA	TRBV30	TRBD1	TGTGCCTGGAATCTCGGGACAGGTGATTCCACAGATACGCAGTATTTT	CAWNLGTGDSTDTQYF
TRBJ1-5	NA	TRBV4-3	NA	TGCGCCAGCAGCCAAGACGAGGGTAGTCAGCCCCAGCATTTT	CASSQDEGSQPQHF
TRBJ2-3	few	TRBV5-1	NA	TGCGCCAGCAGCTTGCTTGCCCAGGGTGGAGATACGCAGTATTTT	CASSLLAQGGDTQYF
TRBJ2-5	few	TRBV2	NA	TGTGCCAGCAGTGGAGCAGTCGGGGTGAGAGAGACCCAGTACTTC	CASSGAVGVRETQYF
TRBJ2-5	NA	TRBV7-8	TRBD2	TGTGCCAGCAGCCCGAGGGCGGGGGTCGGGAAGACCCAGTACTTC	CASSPRAGVGKTQYF
TRBJ2-7	NA	TRBV27	TRBD2	TGTGCCAGCAGTATACTAGCGGGAGTCTACGAGCAGTACTTC	CASSILAGVYEQYF
TRBJ1-5	few	TRBV29-1	NA	TGCAGTGTACGTTGGGGGGATCAGCCCCAGCATTTT	CSVRWGDQPQHF
TRBJ1-2	few	TRBV27	NA	TGTGCCAGCAGGAAAGAACTGGGCTATGGCTACACCTTC	CASRKELGYGYTF
TRBJ2-2	NA	TRBV29-1	TRBD1	TGCAGCGTTTTCGGGACAGCGAACACCGGGGAGCTGTTTTTT	CSVFGTANTGELFF
TRBJ1-2	NA	TRBV30	TRBD1	TGTGCCTGGAGTGTACAGGGGGCAATCTATGGCTACACCTTC	CAWSVQGAIYGYTF
TRBJ2-7	few	TRBV7-2	NA	TGTGCCAGCAGCTTAGCTTTGGAGCAGTACTTC	CASSLALEQYF
TRBJ1-2	NA	TRBV25-1	NA	TGTGCCAGCAGTGAACGGGGGGGATGGCTTGGCTACACCTTC	CASSERGGWLGYTF